A single sample gave rise to the 2 T cell receptor beta chains below, sequenced in a study of T cells in Graves' hyperthyroidism and ophthalmopathy. RNA transcripts were the template for amplifying TCR beta CDR3 regions. HTBI primers were the set used in a first-round RT-PCR of the TCR CDR3. Each CDR3 protein gets one entry after TCRdb re-called the multiplex PCR reads with MiXCR. The sample records around 290,000 distinct CDR3 sequences, about an eighth being singletons. Sequenced: blood. The receptors originated from a young woman with Graves' hyperthyroidism that later progressed to Graves' ophthalmopathy.

This clonotype was observed a handful of times. V and J are TRBV19 and TRBJ2-1; 13 bases map to TRBD2. Looked up from germline, CDR1 is LNHDA and CDR2 is SQIVND (reference sequence). V gave up 7 bases and J gave up 6 bases; unmatched junction bases: 9. The CDR3 consists of 16 residues. The CDR3 reads CASNPTWTSGSNEQFF. For the CDR3, the DNA is TGTGCCAGTAACCCAACCTGGACTAGCGGGAGCAATGAGCAGTTCTTC.

This clonotype has ten or more counts. J is TRBJ2-4 and V is TRBV7-9, with 10 bases that match TRBD1. J gave up 6 bases and V 4 bases, and 6 bases lay outside the gene matches. The CDR3 is 15 amino acids. Germline assignment: CDR1 SEHNR and CDR2 FQNEAQ (reference sequence). The chain's CDR3 is CASSSPDRGVNIQYF. In nucleotides, the CDR3 is TGTGCCAGCAGCTCACCGGACAGGGGGGTAAACATTCAGTACTTC. The whole variable domain, remainder taken from reference TRBV7-9 and TRBJ2-4, is DTGVSQNPRHKITKRGQNVTFRCDPISEHNRLYWYRQTLGQGPEFLTYFQNEAQLEKSRLLSDRFSAERPKGSFSTLEIQRTEQGDSAMYLCASSSPDRGVNIQYFGAGTRLSVL.